The present T cell receptor beta chain was sequenced within a study of cytomegalovirus exposure and HLA in healthy donors. Study summary: Roughly 80% of 300 to 450 genotyped donors fell in the Caucasian-associated ancestry cluster. General study points: Most likely, a cluster of highly shared sequence variants arose as a sequencing artifact. TCR beta chain V- and J-gene trimming was linked, in a later analysis, to a missense variant in DCLRE1C.

Concerning this clone itself: The antigen is unknown.

Donors were nominally healthy when sampled, though unrecorded immune exposures were likely. PCR involved 60 Vbeta and 13 Jbeta primers. This table comes from immunoSEQ multiplex PCR, and its TCRdb copy is limited to in-frame clones, with some not included. The profile shows some 140,000 clones, roughly 80% of them singletons. This receptor was obtained from a female donor in good health and CMV-seronegative. The sequencing sample was made of PBMCs.

Here the CDR3 reads CARSLDRNSPRGYTF. Written as DNA, the CDR3 is TGTGCCAGAAGCTTGGACAGGAACTCTCCCAGGGGCTACACCTTC. V usage is TRBV5-3 and J usage is TRBJ1-2; maybe TRBD1 (5 bases). TRBV5-3 is noted as an ORF with a role that remains uncertain. There are 15 residues in the CDR3. Between the trimmed V and J ends, which lost 0 bases and 8 bases, there was a span of 17 bases.